Presented here are 8 T cell receptor beta chains from one specimen sequenced in a study of cytomegalovirus exposure and HLA in healthy donors. Primers: 60 Vbeta forward and 13 Jbeta reverse. Generated by immunoSEQ multiplex PCR, the TCRdb table keeps only in-frame clones and is missing some. The sample shows 110,000 to 150,000 clones, approximately 79% of them seen only once. The specimen was PBMCs. The receptors shown here come from a woman aged 30 to 39 in good health and CMV-seronegative.

Here the CDR3 DNA reads TGTGCCAGCAGTGTGACAGGGGTCACCGGGGAGCTGTTTTTT. It translates to CASSVTGVTGELFF. The chain employs TRBV6-1 and TRBJ2-2; TRBD1 aligns across 8 bases. Germline CDR1 reads MNHNS; CDR2 reads SASEGT. J lost 4 bases, V lost 4 bases, and 2 bases had no gene match. This CDR3 comprises 14 residues.

V usage is TRBV7-2 and J usage is TRBJ2-1; 9 positions match TRBD2. Trimming removed 4 bases from V and 5 bases from J; junction bases left unmatched: 6. The CDR3 loop spans 15 amino acids. The V gene's germline CDR1 is SGHTA and CDR2 FQGNSA. The CDR3 DNA is TGTGCCAGCAGCTCTTTTAGCGGGGGTGACAATGAGCAGTTCTTC. It specifies CASSSFSGGDNEQFF.

The V gene is TRBV5-6, the J gene TRBJ1-1, with D possibly being TRBD1 (6 bases). The CDR3 runs to 14 residues. Trimming left V 3 bases short and J 0 bases short, with 9 bases between. Germline CDR1 is SGHDT and CDR2 is YYEEEE. The CDR3: CASSSQGLNTEAFF. The CDR3 nucleotides read TGTGCCAGCAGCTCACAGGGTTTGAACACTGAAGCTTTCTTT.

The chain joins TRBV9 to TRBJ2-3; no clear D gene. This CDR3 has 14 amino acids. Trimming stripped 2 bases from V and 2 bases from J, with 9 bases between. Germline CDR1 reads SGDLS; CDR2 reads YYNGEE. The CDR3 region has the DNA TGTGCCAGCAGCGTCGACTCGAACACAGATACGCAGTATTTT. Its translation: CASSVDSNTDTQYF. Full variable domain (remainder filled in from reference TRBV9 and TRBJ2-3): DSGVTQTPKHLITATGQRVTLRCSPRSGDLSVYWYQQSLDQGLQFLIQYYNGEERAKGNILERFSAQQFPDLHSELNLSSLELGDSALYFCASSVDSNTDTQYFGPGTRLTVL.

The rearrangement links TRBV19 to TRBJ1-1; 9 bases line up with TRBD1. J lost 4 bases, V lost 5 bases, and 5 bases had no gene match. This CDR3 has 14 amino acids. Germline CDR1 LNHDA, CDR2 SQIVND (reference sequence). CDR3 residues: CASSRGQGPTEAFF. The CDR3 DNA reads as TGTGCCAGTAGTCGCGGACAGGGGCCCACTGAAGCTTTCTTT.

This clone is judged medium-sized. CDR3 in DNA: TGTGCCAGCAGCTTTACGTGGGGCGAGTACCAAGAGACCCAGTACTTC. Protein sequence: CASSFTWGEYQETQYF. The chain uses TRBV7-6 and TRBJ2-5; a weak D match, TRBD1 (5 bases). V was pared by 3 bases and J by 0 bases, with 14 bases between. In germline, CDR1 is SGHVS, CDR2 FNYEAQ. CDR3 length: 16 residues.

The chain is built from TRBV7-2 and TRBJ1-1, with TRBD1 matching 10 bases. The CDR3 loop spans 17 amino acids. Germline CDR1 reads SGHTA; CDR2 reads FQGNSA. Trimming at V came to 4 bases and at J to 4 bases, leaving 12 bases not matched to a gene. For the CDR3, the DNA is TGTGCCAGCAGCTACCGACAGGGGGCTTTTGGAGGCACTGAAGCTTTCTTT. It yields the protein CASSYRQGAFGGTEAFF. The entire variable domain, with the rest obtained from reference TRBV7-2 and TRBJ1-1, is as follows: GAGVSQSPSNKVTEKGKDVELRCDPISGHTALYWYRQSLGQGLEFLIYFQGNSAPDKSGLPSDRFSAERTGGSVSTLTIQRTQQEDSAVYLCASSYRQGAFGGTEAFFGQGTRLTVV.

The J gene is TRBJ1-2, the V gene TRBV29-1; D possibly corresponds to TRBD1 (5 bases). V lost 2 bases and J lost 5, with 9 bases in between. CDR1 SQVTM and CDR2 ANQGSEA come from the germline V gene. The length of the CDR3 is 12 residues. This chain's CDR3 is CSVETAGYGYTF. The CDR3 nucleotides are TGCAGCGTTGAAACGGCAGGGTATGGCTACACCTTC.